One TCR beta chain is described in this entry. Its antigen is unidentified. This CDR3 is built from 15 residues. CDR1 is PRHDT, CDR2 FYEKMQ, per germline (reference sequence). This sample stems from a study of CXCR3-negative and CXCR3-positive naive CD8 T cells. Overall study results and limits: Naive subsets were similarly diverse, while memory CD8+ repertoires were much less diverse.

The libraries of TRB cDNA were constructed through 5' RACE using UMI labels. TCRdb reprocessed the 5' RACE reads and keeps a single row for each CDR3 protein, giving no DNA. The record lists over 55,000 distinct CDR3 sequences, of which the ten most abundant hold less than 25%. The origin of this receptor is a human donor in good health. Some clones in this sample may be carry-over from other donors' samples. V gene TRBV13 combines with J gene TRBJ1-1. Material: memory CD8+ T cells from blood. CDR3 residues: CASSLKGWRLTEAFF.